A selection of T cell receptor beta chains follows, all from one sample in a study of T cell responses to AZD1222 COVID-19 vaccine. Libraries were prepared by immunoSEQ multiplex PCR; TCRdb keeps only in-frame clonotypes and omits some of them. The sample gives approximately 150,000 clones, 90% to 95% of which show up once; 12% is in the top ten. The specimen comprised peripheral blood, sampled after recovery from COVID-19. These receptors came from an adult who had recovered from COVID-19. Both conserved end residues are part of each CDR3. Fields, in order: V gene, J gene, clone size, D gene, CDR3 protein, CDR3 DNA. A D gene is named only where the DNA matches it firmly. Clone size is given for some rows only: seen once, a few or many times, or a class if the clone is expanded.

V gene: TRBV6-5
J gene: TRBJ2-1
clone size: NA
D gene: NA
CDR3 protein: CASSYSVWNEQFF
CDR3 DNA: TGTGCCAGCAGTTACTCGGTGTGGAATGAGCAGTTCTTC

V gene: TRBV6-2/TRBV6-3
J gene: TRBJ2-2
clone size: NA
D gene: NA
CDR3 protein: CASSMLTGELFF
CDR3 DNA: TGTGCCAGCAGTATGCTCACCGGGGAGCTGTTTTTT

V gene: TRBV5-1
J gene: TRBJ2-7
clone size: NA
D gene: TRBD1
CDR3 protein: CASSLDYRGPRTYEQYF
CDR3 DNA: TGCGCCAGCAGCTTGGATTACAGGGGGCCGCGAACCTACGAGCAGTACTTC

V gene: TRBV5-1
J gene: TRBJ2-3
clone size: once
D gene: TRBD2
CDR3 protein: CASSLVPRGLAGRDTQYF
CDR3 DNA: TGCGCCAGCAGCTTGGTTCCCCGTGGGCTAGCGGGAAGAGATACGCAGTATTTT

V gene: TRBV19
J gene: TRBJ2-7
clone size: NA
D gene: NA
CDR3 protein: CASSLDSGSYEQYF
CDR3 DNA: TGTGCCAGTAGCTTGGACAGTGGTTCCTACGAGCAGTACTTC

V gene: TRBV5-1
J gene: TRBJ1-1
clone size: once
D gene: NA
CDR3 protein: CASSWDVNTEAFF
CDR3 DNA: TGCGCCAGCAGCTGGGATGTGAACACTGAAGCTTTCTTT

V gene: TRBV7-9
J gene: TRBJ2-3
clone size: NA
D gene: TRBD2
CDR3 protein: CASSLEVAGTDTQYF
CDR3 DNA: TGTGCCAGCAGCTTAGAAGTAGCGGGAACGGATACGCAGTATTTT

V gene: TRBV4-2
J gene: TRBJ2-3
clone size: NA
D gene: TRBD2
CDR3 protein: CASSQVSIAGLGARTDTQYF
CDR3 DNA: TGTGCCAGCAGCCAAGTCTCCATAGCGGGCCTCGGAGCCCGCACAGATACGCAGTATTTT

V gene: TRBV3-1/TRBV3-2
J gene: TRBJ1-1
clone size: NA
D gene: TRBD1
CDR3 protein: CASSNRDRMPFF
CDR3 DNA: TGTGCCAGCAGCAACCGGGACAGGATGCCTTTCTTT

V gene: TRBV28
J gene: TRBJ2-5
clone size: NA
D gene: TRBD2
CDR3 protein: CASSSPPGTSKQETQYF
CDR3 DNA: TGTGCCAGCAGTTCCCCGCCCGGGACTAGTAAACAAGAGACCCAGTACTTC

V gene: TRBV5-1
J gene: TRBJ2-7
clone size: NA
D gene: TRBD1
CDR3 protein: CASRSLFTGDREQYF
CDR3 DNA: TGCGCCAGCAGGAGTCTGTTTACAGGGGACCGCGAGCAGTACTTC

V gene: TRBV7-9
J gene: TRBJ2-1
clone size: NA
D gene: NA
CDR3 protein: CASTHATVDEQFF
CDR3 DNA: TGTGCCAGCACCCATGCAACAGTCGATGAGCAGTTCTTC

V gene: TRBV2
J gene: TRBJ2-7
clone size: NA
D gene: TRBD1
CDR3 protein: CASSTTGQTIYEQYF
CDR3 DNA: TGTGCCAGCAGTACAACGGGACAGACAATTTACGAGCAGTACTTC

V gene: TRBV15
J gene: TRBJ1-1
clone size: NA
D gene: NA
CDR3 protein: CATSRDWSNFRGPTEAFF
CDR3 DNA: TGTGCCACCAGCAGAGATTGGAGCAACTTCAGGGGACCCACTGAAGCTTTCTTT

V gene: TRBV19
J gene: TRBJ2-1
clone size: NA
D gene: TRBD2
CDR3 protein: CASKRLAVDNEQFF
CDR3 DNA: TGTGCCAGTAAGAGACTAGCGGTAGACAATGAGCAGTTCTTC

V gene: TRBV19
J gene: TRBJ2-3
clone size: NA
D gene: TRBD2
CDR3 protein: CASSLRTSGRTDTQYF
CDR3 DNA: TGTGCCAGTAGTCTCCGGACTAGCGGGAGGACAGATACGCAGTATTTT

V gene: TRBV7-3
J gene: TRBJ1-2
clone size: NA
D gene: TRBD1
CDR3 protein: CASTPTGEEGYTF
CDR3 DNA: TGTGCCAGCACCCCGACAGGGGAGGAAGGCTACACCTTC

V gene: TRBV12-2
J gene: TRBJ1-3
clone size: NA
D gene: NA
CDR3 protein: CASRTPIPSQGPSGNTIYF
CDR3 DNA: TGTGCAAGTCGCACCCCCATTCCCTCTCAGGGACCTTCCGGAAACACCATATATTTT

V gene: TRBV9
J gene: TRBJ1-4
clone size: NA
D gene: TRBD1
CDR3 protein: CASSSQGGSNEKLFF
CDR3 DNA: TGTGCCAGCAGCTCTCAGGGGGGGTCTAATGAAAAACTGTTTTTT

V gene: TRBV5-1
J gene: TRBJ2-1
clone size: NA
D gene: TRBD2
CDR3 protein: CASSNTSGRYNEQFF
CDR3 DNA: TGCGCCAGCAGCAACACTAGCGGGAGGTACAATGAGCAGTTCTTC

V gene: TRBV4-1
J gene: TRBJ2-7
clone size: NA
D gene: TRBD2
CDR3 protein: CASRTRAGTSYEQYF
CDR3 DNA: TGCGCCAGCAGAACCCGAGCGGGAACATCCTACGAGCAGTACTTC

V gene: TRBV11-2
J gene: TRBJ2-6
clone size: NA
D gene: NA
CDR3 protein: CASSPWTGANVLTF
CDR3 DNA: TGTGCCAGCAGCCCTTGGACAGGGGCCAACGTCCTGACTTTC

V gene: TRBV27
J gene: TRBJ1-2
clone size: NA
D gene: TRBD1
CDR3 protein: CASSLSRTGGDYGYTF
CDR3 DNA: TGTGCCAGCAGTTTATCCCGGACAGGGGGGGACTATGGCTACACCTTC

V gene: TRBV28
J gene: TRBJ2-1
clone size: once
D gene: TRBD1
CDR3 protein: CASSSAGTGVGVQFF
CDR3 DNA: TGTGCCAGCAGTTCGGCCGGGACAGGGGTAGGGGTGCAGTTCTTC

V gene: TRBV19
J gene: TRBJ1-5
clone size: NA
D gene: TRBD1
CDR3 protein: CASSRGQGNQPQHF
CDR3 DNA: TGTGCCAGTAGCCGGGGACAGGGCAATCAGCCCCAGCATTTT

V gene: TRBV21-1
J gene: TRBJ2-3
clone size: NA
D gene: NA
CDR3 protein: CASSKIDPGQGGDTQYF
CDR3 DNA: TGTGCCAGCAGCAAAATCGACCCGGGACAGGGGGGAGATACGCAGTATTTT

V gene: TRBV19
J gene: TRBJ2-1
clone size: NA
D gene: TRBD2
CDR3 protein: CASSIGLAGGDEQFF
CDR3 DNA: TGTGCCAGTAGTATTGGGTTAGCGGGGGGCGATGAGCAGTTCTTC

V gene: TRBV6-5
J gene: TRBJ1-6
clone size: NA
D gene: NA
CDR3 protein: CASSPQGSNSPLHF
CDR3 DNA: TGTGCCAGCAGCCCCCAGGGATCCAATTCACCCCTCCACTTT

V gene: TRBV14
J gene: TRBJ2-2
clone size: NA
D gene: NA
CDR3 protein: CASSQGTANTGELFF
CDR3 DNA: TGTGCCAGCAGCCAAGGGACAGCGAACACCGGGGAGCTGTTTTTT

V gene: TRBV2
J gene: TRBJ1-2
clone size: NA
D gene: NA
CDR3 protein: CASSEAGGLEINGYTF
CDR3 DNA: TGTGCCAGCAGTGAAGCGGGCGGGCTTGAAATAAATGGCTACACCTTC

V gene: TRBV6-5
J gene: TRBJ2-1
clone size: once
D gene: TRBD1
CDR3 protein: CASSMRTGENEQFF
CDR3 DNA: TGTGCCAGCAGTATGAGGACAGGGGAAAATGAGCAGTTCTTC

V gene: TRBV7-8
J gene: TRBJ2-7
clone size: NA
D gene: NA
CDR3 protein: CASSLSTGPYEQYF
CDR3 DNA: TGTGCCAGCAGCTTAAGTACAGGGCCCTACGAGCAGTACTTC

V gene: TRBV3-1/TRBV3-2
J gene: TRBJ1-2
clone size: NA
D gene: NA
CDR3 protein: CASSPFTRTAYGYTF
CDR3 DNA: TGTGCCAGCAGCCCCTTTACCAGGACAGCCTATGGCTACACCTTC

V gene: TRBV18
J gene: TRBJ1-4
clone size: NA
D gene: TRBD1
CDR3 protein: CASSPRDRNEKLFF
CDR3 DNA: TGTGCCAGCTCACCACGGGACAGAAATGAAAAACTGTTTTTT

V gene: TRBV27
J gene: TRBJ2-2
clone size: NA
D gene: TRBD1
CDR3 protein: CASSLIGTGGAGELFF
CDR3 DNA: TGTGCCAGCAGTTTGATAGGGACAGGGGGCGCGGGGGAGCTGTTTTTT

V gene: TRBV7-8
J gene: TRBJ1-2
clone size: NA
D gene: NA
CDR3 protein: CASQTAGNGYTF
CDR3 DNA: TGTGCCAGCCAGACAGCGGGAAATGGCTACACCTTC

V gene: TRBV9
J gene: TRBJ2-1
clone size: NA
D gene: NA
CDR3 protein: CASSVAPNKPEQFF
CDR3 DNA: TGTGCCAGCAGCGTAGCCCCAAACAAACCTGAGCAGTTCTTC

V gene: TRBV9
J gene: TRBJ2-7
clone size: NA
D gene: NA
CDR3 protein: CASSVDPGALIPYEQYF
CDR3 DNA: TGTGCCAGCAGCGTAGATCCGGGGGCGTTGATCCCTTACGAGCAGTACTTC

V gene: TRBV5-1
J gene: TRBJ2-7
clone size: NA
D gene: NA
CDR3 protein: CASSLGTESYEQYF
CDR3 DNA: TGCGCCAGCAGCTTGGGGACAGAAAGCTACGAGCAGTACTTC

V gene: TRBV5-1
J gene: TRBJ2-3
clone size: NA
D gene: NA
CDR3 protein: CASSPNKQAGSTDTQYF
CDR3 DNA: TGCGCCAGCAGCCCGAACAAACAGGCAGGATCCACAGATACGCAGTATTTT

V gene: TRBV6-5
J gene: TRBJ2-7
clone size: NA
D gene: TRBD1
CDR3 protein: CASSYGGDRGHEQYF
CDR3 DNA: TGTGCCAGCAGTTACGGAGGGGACAGGGGCCACGAGCAGTACTTC

V gene: TRBV4-1
J gene: TRBJ2-7
clone size: NA
D gene: TRBD2
CDR3 protein: CASSQPGLAGGSSYEQYF
CDR3 DNA: TGCGCCAGCAGCCAACCCGGACTAGCGGGTGGGAGCTCCTACGAGCAGTACTTC